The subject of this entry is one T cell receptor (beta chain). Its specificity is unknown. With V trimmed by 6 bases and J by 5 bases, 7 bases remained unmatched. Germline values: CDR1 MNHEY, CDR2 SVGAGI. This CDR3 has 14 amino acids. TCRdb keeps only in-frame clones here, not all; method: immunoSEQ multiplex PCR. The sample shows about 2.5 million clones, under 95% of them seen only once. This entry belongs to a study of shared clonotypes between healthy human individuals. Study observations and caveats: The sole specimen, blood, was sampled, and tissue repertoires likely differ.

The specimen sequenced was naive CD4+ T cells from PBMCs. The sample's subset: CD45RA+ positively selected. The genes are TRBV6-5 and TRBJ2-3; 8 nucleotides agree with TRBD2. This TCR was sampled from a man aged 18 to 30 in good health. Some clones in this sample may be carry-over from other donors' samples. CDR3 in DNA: TGTGCCAGCAGCGGAACGGGAGGGAGAGATACGCAGTATTTT. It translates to CASSGTGGRDTQYF.